This TCR beta chain was identified in a study of cytomegalovirus exposure and HLA in healthy donors. Whole-study findings and limits: According to the study, around 150 TCR beta chains were cytomegalovirus-associated. While the bulk of TCR sequences proved rare, some public TCRs turned up in many donors.

This clone occurred once. What it binds is not known. The table came from immunoSEQ multiplex PCR; TCRdb's copy has only in-frame clones and leaves some out. The sample lists 280,000 or so clones, roughly 88% seen once, with around 0.9% in the top ten. The CDR3 covers 19 residues. V was shortened by 4 bases and J by 1 base, with 21 bases between the two germline ends. Germline lookup yields CDR1 SGHRS and CDR2 YFSETQ. The sequenced material came from PBMCs. This TCR derives from a woman aged 18-29 years in good health and CMV-seronegative. V is TRBV5-1 and J is TRBJ2-6; the D gene is possibly TRBD1 (6 bases). The DNA for the CDR3 is TGCGCCAGCAGCCCTCGCCCGAGACAGGTTTCTTCTGGGGCCAACGTCCTGACTTTC. It translates to CASSPRPRQVSSGANVLTF.